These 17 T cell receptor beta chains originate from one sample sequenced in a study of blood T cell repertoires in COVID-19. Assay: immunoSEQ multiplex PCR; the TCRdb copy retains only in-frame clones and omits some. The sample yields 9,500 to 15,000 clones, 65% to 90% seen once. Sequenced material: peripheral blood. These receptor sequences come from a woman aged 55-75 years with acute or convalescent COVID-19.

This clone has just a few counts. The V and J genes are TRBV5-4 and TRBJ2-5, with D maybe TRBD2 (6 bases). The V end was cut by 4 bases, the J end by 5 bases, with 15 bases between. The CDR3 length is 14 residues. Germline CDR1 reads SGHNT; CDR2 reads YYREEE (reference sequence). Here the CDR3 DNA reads TGTGCCAGCAGCCCAAGATCAGGGAGGGAGACCCAGTACTTC. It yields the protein CASSPRSGRETQYF. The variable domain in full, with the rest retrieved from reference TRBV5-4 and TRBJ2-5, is ETGVTQSPTHLIKTRGQQVTLRCSSQSGHNTVSWYQQALGQGPQFIFQYYREEENGRGNFPPRFSGLQFPNYSSELNVNALELDDSALYLCASSPRSGRETQYFGPGTRLLVL.

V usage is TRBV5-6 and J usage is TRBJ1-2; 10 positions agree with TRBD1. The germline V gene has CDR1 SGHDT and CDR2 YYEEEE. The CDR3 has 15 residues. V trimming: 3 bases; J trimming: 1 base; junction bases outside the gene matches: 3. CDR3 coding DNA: TGTGCCAGCAGCTCCGGGACAGGGGTTAACTATGGCTACACCTTC. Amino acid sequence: CASSSGTGVNYGYTF.

The DNA for the CDR3 is TGTGCCAGCAGCTACCTCGGAGGGCAGTATTTT. It is translated as CASSYLGGQYF. The chain uses TRBV5-8 and TRBJ2-3, with a tentative D call TRBD2 (5 bases). V was shortened by 3 bases and J by 11 bases, with 10 bases between the two germline ends. The CDR3 covers 11 residues. Germline V gene data show CDR1 as SGHTS and CDR2 as YDEGEE.

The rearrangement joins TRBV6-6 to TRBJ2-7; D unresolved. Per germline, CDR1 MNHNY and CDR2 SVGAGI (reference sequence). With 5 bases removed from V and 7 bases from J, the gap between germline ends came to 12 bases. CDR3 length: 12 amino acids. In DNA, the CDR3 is TGTGCCAGCAGTCCCCCCGTGCGGGAGCAGTACTTC. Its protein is CASSPPVREQYF.

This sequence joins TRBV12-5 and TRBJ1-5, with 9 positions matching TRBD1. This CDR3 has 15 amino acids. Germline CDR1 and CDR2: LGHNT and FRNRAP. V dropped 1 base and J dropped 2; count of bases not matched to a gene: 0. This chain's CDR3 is CASGLGTGGNQPQHF. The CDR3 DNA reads TGTGCTAGTGGTTTGGGGACAGGGGGCAATCAGCCCCAGCATTTT.

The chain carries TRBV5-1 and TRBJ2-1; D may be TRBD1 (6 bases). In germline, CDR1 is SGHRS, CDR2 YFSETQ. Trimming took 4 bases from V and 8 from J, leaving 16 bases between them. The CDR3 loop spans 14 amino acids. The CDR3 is CASSPRWGRHEQFF. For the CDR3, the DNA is TGCGCCAGCAGCCCCAGGTGGGGGCGGCATGAGCAGTTCTTC.

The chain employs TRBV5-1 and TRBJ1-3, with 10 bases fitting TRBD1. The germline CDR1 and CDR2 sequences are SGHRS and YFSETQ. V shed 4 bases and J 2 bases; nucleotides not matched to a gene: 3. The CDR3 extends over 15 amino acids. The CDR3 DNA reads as TGCGCCAGCAGCCGGGACAGGGGTCCTGGAAACACCATATATTTT. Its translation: CASSRDRGPGNTIYF. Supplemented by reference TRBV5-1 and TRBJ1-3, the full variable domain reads KAGVTQTPRYLIKTRGQQVTLSCSPISGHRSVSWYQQTPGQGLQFLFEYFSETQRNKGNFPGRFSGRQFSNSRSEMNVSTLELGDSALYLCASSRDRGPGNTIYFGEGSWLTVV.

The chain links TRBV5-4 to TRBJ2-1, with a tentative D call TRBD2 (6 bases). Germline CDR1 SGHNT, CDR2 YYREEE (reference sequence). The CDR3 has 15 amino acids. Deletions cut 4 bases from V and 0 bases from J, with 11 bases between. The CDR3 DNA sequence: TGTGCCAGCAGCGAGGGACTCCGCTCCTACAATGAGCAGTTCTTC. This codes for CASSEGLRSYNEQFF. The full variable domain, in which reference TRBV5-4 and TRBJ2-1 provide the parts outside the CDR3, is ETGVTQSPTHLIKTRGQQVTLRCSSQSGHNTVSWYQQALGQGPQFIFQYYREEENGRGNFPPRFSGLQFPNYSSELNVNALELDDSALYLCASSEGLRSYNEQFFGPGTRLTVL.

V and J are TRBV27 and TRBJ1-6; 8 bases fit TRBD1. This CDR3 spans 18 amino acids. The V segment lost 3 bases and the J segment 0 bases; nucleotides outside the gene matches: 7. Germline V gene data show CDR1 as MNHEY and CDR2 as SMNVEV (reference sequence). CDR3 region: CASSFGTGESSYNSPLHF. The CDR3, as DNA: TGTGCCAGCAGTTTCGGGACAGGCGAGAGCTCCTATAATTCACCCCTCCACTTT.

CDR3 amino acids: CASSARPGNTIYF. CDR3 bases: TGTGCCAGCAGCGCTAGACCGGGAAACACCATATATTTT. V is TRBV13 and J is TRBJ1-3, with D unresolved. Germline lookup yields CDR1 PRHDT and CDR2 FYEKMQ (reference sequence). V was shortened by 5 bases and J by 4 bases, with 9 bases between the two germline ends. This CDR3 has 13 residues.

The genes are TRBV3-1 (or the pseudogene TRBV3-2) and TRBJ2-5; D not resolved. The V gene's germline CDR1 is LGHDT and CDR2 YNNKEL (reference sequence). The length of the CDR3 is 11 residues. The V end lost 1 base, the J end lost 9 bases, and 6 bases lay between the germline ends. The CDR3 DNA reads TGTGCCAGCAGCCAAGTCTGGCCCCAGTACTTC. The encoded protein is CASSQVWPQYF.

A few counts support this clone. As DNA, the CDR3 is TGTGCCAGCAGCTCGTACCTAGCGGGTCAAGAGACCCAGTACTTC. Encoded protein: CASSSYLAGQETQYF. The chain uses TRBV6-5 and TRBJ2-5; 8 bases are a match to TRBD2. The CDR3 is made up of 15 amino acids. Germline-derived CDR1 and CDR2 are MNHEY and SVGAGI. The trim removed 6 bases at V and 2 bases at J, leaving 8 bases unmatched.

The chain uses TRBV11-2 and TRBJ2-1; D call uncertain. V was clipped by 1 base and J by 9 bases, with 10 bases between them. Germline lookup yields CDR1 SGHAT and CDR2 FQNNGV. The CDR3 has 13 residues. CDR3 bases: TGTGCCAGCAGCTTAGGTCTTGGCGGTGAGCAGTTCTTC. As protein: CASSLGLGGEQFF.

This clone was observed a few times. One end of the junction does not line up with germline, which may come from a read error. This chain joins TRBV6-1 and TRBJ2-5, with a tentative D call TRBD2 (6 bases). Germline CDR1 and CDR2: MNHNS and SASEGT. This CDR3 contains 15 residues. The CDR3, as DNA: TGTGCCAGCAGGGAAGGTGCGGGATCCGGGGAGACCCAGTACTTC. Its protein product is CASREGAGSGETQYF.

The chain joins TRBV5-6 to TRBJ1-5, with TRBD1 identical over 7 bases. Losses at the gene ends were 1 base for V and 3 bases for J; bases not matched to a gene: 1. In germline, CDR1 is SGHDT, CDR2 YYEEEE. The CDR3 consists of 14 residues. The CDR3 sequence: CASSLTGDNQPQHF. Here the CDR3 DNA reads TGTGCCAGCAGCTTGACAGGGGACAATCAGCCCCAGCATTTT.

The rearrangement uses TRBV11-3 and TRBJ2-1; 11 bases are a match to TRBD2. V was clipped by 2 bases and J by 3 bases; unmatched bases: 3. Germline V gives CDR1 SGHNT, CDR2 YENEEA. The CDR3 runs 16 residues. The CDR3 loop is CASSLSSGGLYNEQFF. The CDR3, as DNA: TGTGCCAGCAGCTTATCTAGCGGGGGGCTCTACAATGAGCAGTTCTTC.

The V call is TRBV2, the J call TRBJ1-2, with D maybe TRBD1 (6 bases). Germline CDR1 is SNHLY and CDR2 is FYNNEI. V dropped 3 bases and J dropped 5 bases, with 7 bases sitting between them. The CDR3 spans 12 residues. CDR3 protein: CASSETGYGYTF. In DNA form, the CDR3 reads TGTGCCAGCAGTGAGACAGGTTATGGCTACACCTTC. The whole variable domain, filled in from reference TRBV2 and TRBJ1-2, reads EPEVTQTPSHQVTQMGQEVILRCVPISNHLYFYWYRQILGQKVEFLVSFYNNEISEKSEIFDDQFSVERPDGSNFTLKIRSTKLEDSAMYFCASSETGYGYTFGSGTRLTVV.